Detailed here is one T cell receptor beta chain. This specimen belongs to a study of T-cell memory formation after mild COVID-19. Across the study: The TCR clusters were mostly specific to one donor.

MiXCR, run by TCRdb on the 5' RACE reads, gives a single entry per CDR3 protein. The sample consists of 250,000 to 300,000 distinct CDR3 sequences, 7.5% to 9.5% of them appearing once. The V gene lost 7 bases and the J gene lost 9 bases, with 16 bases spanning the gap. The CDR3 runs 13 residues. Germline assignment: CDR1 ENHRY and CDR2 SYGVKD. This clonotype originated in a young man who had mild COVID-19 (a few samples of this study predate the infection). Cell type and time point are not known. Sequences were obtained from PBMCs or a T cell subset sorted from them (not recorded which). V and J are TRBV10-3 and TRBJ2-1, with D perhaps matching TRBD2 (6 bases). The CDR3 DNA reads TGTGCCATCAAATCCGGGGGAGCGGCTGAGCAGTTCTTC. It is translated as CAIKSGGAAEQFF.